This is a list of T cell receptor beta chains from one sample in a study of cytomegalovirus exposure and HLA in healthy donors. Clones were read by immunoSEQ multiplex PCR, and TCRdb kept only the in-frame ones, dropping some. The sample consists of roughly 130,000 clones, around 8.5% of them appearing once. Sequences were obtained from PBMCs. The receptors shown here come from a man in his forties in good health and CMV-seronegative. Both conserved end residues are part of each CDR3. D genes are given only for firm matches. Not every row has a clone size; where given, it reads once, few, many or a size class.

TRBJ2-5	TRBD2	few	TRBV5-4	TGTGCCAGCAGCTTGCAACTAGCGGGAGAGACCCAGTACTTC	CASSLQLAGETQYF
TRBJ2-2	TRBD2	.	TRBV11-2	TGTGCCAGCAGCTCCGGACTAGCGGGGGGAACCGGGGAGCTGTTTTTT	CASSSGLAGGTGELFF
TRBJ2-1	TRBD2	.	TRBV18	TGTGCCAGCTCACCGGGGGGACTAGCGGTCGGGGAGCAGTTCTTC	CASSPGGLAVGEQFF
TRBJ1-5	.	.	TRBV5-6	TGTGCCAGCAGCTTTCCAGGGTGTAGCAATCAGCCCCAGCATTTT	CASSFPGCSNQPQHF
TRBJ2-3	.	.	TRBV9	TGTGCCAGCAGCTCCTTGGATGGCCGGGACATCTCCACAGATACGCAGTATTTT	CASSSLDGRDISTDTQYF
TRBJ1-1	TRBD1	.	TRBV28	TGTGCCAGCAGTACCTACAGGGGGCAGGTCACTGAAGCTTTCTTT	CASSTYRGQVTEAFF
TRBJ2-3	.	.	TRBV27	TGTGCCAGCAGTTTCCCGACTAGTAGGGATACGCAGTATTTT	CASSFPTSRDTQYF
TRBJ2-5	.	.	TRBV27	TGTGCCAGCAGTCCTCTGGGCACAGGTTCTAAAGAGACCCAGTACTTC	CASSPLGTGSKETQYF
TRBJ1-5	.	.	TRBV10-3	TGTGCCATCTCGGAGGAGTATAGCAATCAGCCCCAGCATTTT	CAISEEYSNQPQHF
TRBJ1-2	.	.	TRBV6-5	TGTGCCAGCAGTTACTCCGGGACACCCTTAAGTGGTGGCTACACCTTC	CASSYSGTPLSGGYTF
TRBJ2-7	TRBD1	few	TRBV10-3	TGTGCCATCAGTGACAGACAGGGGGGGAGAGAGAGCGAGCAGTACTTC	CAISDRQGGRESEQYF
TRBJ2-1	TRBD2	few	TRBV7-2	TGTGCCAGCAGCTTTGCCGGGGGGAATGAGCAGTTCTTC	CASSFAGGNEQFF
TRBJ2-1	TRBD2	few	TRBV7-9	TGTGCCAGCAGCTTAACGGGGGGGCCAAATGAGCAGTTCTTC	CASSLTGGPNEQFF
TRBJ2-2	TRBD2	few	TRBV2	TGTGCCAGCACCAGTCAGGGACTAAACACCGGGGAGCTGTTTTTT	CASTSQGLNTGELFF
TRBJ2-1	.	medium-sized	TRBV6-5	TGTGCCAGCAGCCCAACCGATTTAGCGGATGAGCAGTTCTTC	CASSPTDLADEQFF
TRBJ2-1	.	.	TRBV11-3	TGTGCCAGCAGCCGCAGCCGGGGATTACGGGAGCAGTTCTTC	CASSRSRGLREQFF
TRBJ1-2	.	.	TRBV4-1	TGCGCCAGCAGCCAATACACCGGACAGAACTATGGCTACACCTTC	CASSQYTGQNYGYTF